This passage covers 26 T cell receptor beta chains from one sample sequenced in a study of patients and donors after allogeneic stem cell transplantation (dated by TCRdb to the early 2020s). Library prep was done by RT-PCR. The sequencer listed for this sample is NextSeq 550. The public reads were quality trimmed at Q25 with fastp and then assembled into clones with MiXCR by TCRdb, keeping productive beta chains. CDR3 protein sequences are deduplicated, and each keeps its most common genes and DNA. This sample holds about 960,000 distinct CDR3 sequences; roughly 18% were observed only once. The ten largest account for roughly 6.4% of the sample. Sequences were obtained from blood, either unsorted or a sorted T cell fraction (not recorded which). The receptor set was obtained from a human donor who was either an allogeneic HSCT recipient or a stem cell or donor lymphocyte infusion donor (not recorded which). It is not recorded whose cells these are; they may come from a transplant donor.

This chain connects TRBV9 to TRBJ2-7; D remains unclear. Germline assignment: CDR1 SGDLS and CDR2 YYNGEE. Trimming removed 0 bases from V and 0 bases from J, with 10 bases in between. The length of the CDR3 is 15 residues. CDR3 loop: CASSVGRLTSYEQYF. In DNA form, the CDR3 reads TGTGCCAGCAGCGTAGGGCGGCTGACCTCCTACGAGCAGTACTTC.

This sequence joins TRBV7-2 and TRBJ2-5, with 13 bases that match TRBD2. The CDR3 has 16 amino acids. Trimming removed 3 bases from V and 5 bases from J; junction bases left unmatched: 6. Germline assignment: CDR1 SGHTA and CDR2 FQGNSA. The CDR3 region is CASSFVGTSGAETQYF. In DNA form, the CDR3 reads TGTGCCAGCAGCTTCGTAGGGACTAGCGGGGCGGAGACCCAGTACTTC.

For the CDR3, the DNA is TGCAGCGTTGCAATCAGGGGTAACTATGGCTACACCTTC. This encodes CSVAIRGNYGYTF. This rearrangement joins TRBV29-1 to TRBJ1-2, with D maybe TRBD1 (6 bases). Trimming left V 4 bases short and J 1 base short, with 10 bases between. The germline V gene encodes CDR1 SQVTM and CDR2 ANQGSEA. The CDR3 runs 13 residues.

This clonotype has just a few counts. The chain couples TRBV18 to TRBJ1-1; no definite D call. The CDR3 has 15 residues. Germline lookup yields CDR1 KGHSH and CDR2 LQKENI. V was pared by 0 bases and J by 1 base, with 9 bases between. CDR3 DNA sequence: TGTGCCAGCTCACCACCAGGGAGGGCGAACACTGAAGCTTTCTTT. This codes for CASSPPGRANTEAFF.

The chain recombines TRBV12-3 or TRBV12-4 with TRBJ2-7; 9 bases agree with TRBD1. The J segment lost 9 bases and the V segment lost 6 bases, leaving 9 bases of the junction unmatched. This CDR3 region has 13 residues. CDR3 protein: CASRETGGWVQYF. Here the CDR3 DNA reads TGTGCCAGCAGAGAAACAGGGGGCTGGGTGCAGTACTTC.

The chain couples TRBV12-3 or TRBV12-4 to TRBJ2-2; no reliable D call. V gave up 3 bases and J gave up 6 bases, with 8 bases separating them. CDR3 length equals 13 residues. CDR3 nucleotides: TGTGCCAGCAGTTTTCAAGCCCCCGGGGAGCTGTTTTTT. Amino acids: CASSFQAPGELFF.

The CDR3 bases are TGTGCCAGCAGTGGATTGGGACGGAGCTCCTACGAGCAGTACTTC. Protein sequence: CASSGLGRSSYEQYF. The V call is TRBV2, the J call TRBJ2-7, with D perhaps TRBD1 or TRBD2 (5 bases each). Germline-derived CDR1 and CDR2 are SNHLY and FYNNEI. The CDR3 totals 15 residues. The V gene lost 4 bases and the J gene lost 0 bases, with 13 bases spanning the gap.

The chain is built from TRBV14 and TRBJ2-7; possible D gene TRBD1, 6 bases. The CDR3 is 16 amino acids. V was shortened by 0 bases and J by 4 bases, with 16 bases between the two germline ends. Germline assignment: CDR1 SGHDN and CDR2 FVKESK. CDR3 coding DNA: TGTGCCAGCAGCCAAGAGACAGGTTTGGGGGTATACGAGCAGTACTTC. Translating gives CASSQETGLGVYEQYF. The variable domain in full, completed from reference TRBV14 and TRBJ2-7, reads EAGVTQFPSHSVIEKGQTVTLRCDPISGHDNLYWYRRVMGKEIKFLLHFVKESKQDESGMPNNRFLAERTGGTYSTLKVQPAELEDSGVYFCASSQETGLGVYEQYFGPGTRLTVT.

The J gene is TRBJ1-2, the V gene TRBV4-2; D not resolved. Germline CDR1 and CDR2: LGHNA and YNFKEQ. V was trimmed by 0 bases and J by 3 bases, leaving 23 bases between them. The CDR3 runs 19 residues. As DNA, the CDR3 is TGTGCCAGCAGCCAAGATCTCGGCTCGGGTCACTCAGCTTACTATGGCTACACCTTC. Its protein product is CASSQDLGSGHSAYYGYTF.

This chain joins TRBV7-8 and TRBJ2-7; D assignment may be TRBD1 or TRBD2 (5 bases each). The CDR3 has 14 amino acids. From germline, CDR1 is SGHVS and CDR2 FQNEAQ. V lost 4 bases to trimming and J lost 6 bases, with 16 bases between them. The CDR3 DNA reads as TGTGCCAGCAGCTCGAGAGGGGTTCCCCTCGAGCAGTACTTC. This encodes CASSSRGVPLEQYF.

This clonotype occurred a few times. V is TRBV9 and J is TRBJ2-3; 9 bases are shared with TRBD1. V was clipped by 5 bases and J by 4 bases; unmatched bases: 8. In germline, CDR1 is SGDLS, CDR2 YYNGEE. The CDR3 contains 15 residues. The DNA of the CDR3 is TGTGCCAGCAGAGACCCCGGGACAGGGTCAGATACGCAGTATTTT. This sequence encodes CASRDPGTGSDTQYF. The entire variable domain, with the rest obtained from reference TRBV9 and TRBJ2-3, is as follows: DSGVTQTPKHLITATGQRVTLRCSPRSGDLSVYWYQQSLDQGLQFLIQYYNGEERAKGNILERFSAQQFPDLHSELNLSSLELGDSALYFCASRDPGTGSDTQYFGPGTRLTVL.

This clonotype was counted once. The chain links TRBV7-9 to TRBJ2-7, with TRBD1 identical over 7 bases. The CDR3 spans 14 residues. CDR1 and CDR2 from the germline V gene are SEHNR and FQNEAQ (reference sequence). The ends lost 2 bases at V and 4 bases at J; junction bases unmatched: 5. The CDR3 nucleotides read TGTGCCAGCAGCTTAAGGGGGCCAGGGTACGAGCAGTACTTC. This translates into CASSLRGPGYEQYF.

The chain couples TRBV6-5 to TRBJ2-3; D call uncertain. The CDR3 covers 14 residues. The ends were cut back, 0 bases at V and 7 bases at J, with 11 bases in the middle. The germline V gene encodes CDR1 MNHEY and CDR2 SVGAGI. This CDR3 is CASSYSSDRYTQYF. CDR3 DNA sequence: TGTGCCAGCAGTTACTCGTCTGATCGGTATACGCAGTATTTT.

The chain couples TRBV12-3 or TRBV12-4 to TRBJ2-2, with D hard to call. V dropped 5 bases and J dropped 6 bases, with 7 bases sitting between them. The CDR3 spans 12 residues. CDR3 coding DNA: TGTGCCAGCAGTCACGAAGCCGGGGAGCTGTTTTTT. This translates into CASSHEAGELFF.

This clonotype was seen a handful of times. The rearrangement links TRBV27 to TRBJ2-1; tentatively, D is TRBD1 or TRBD2 (5 bases each). This CDR3 has 15 amino acids. Germline V CDR1 and CDR2: MNHEY, SMNVEV (reference sequence). V dropped 3 bases and J dropped 9 bases, with 18 bases sitting between them. The CDR3 DNA reads as TGTGCCAGCAGTTTTACCGGGATGGATGGGGGTGAGCAGTTCTTC. Translated: CASSFTGMDGGEQFF.

In this sample, this clonotype turned up a few times. The chain combines TRBV5-1 with TRBJ2-5; no clear D gene. Germline lookup yields CDR1 SGHRS and CDR2 YFSETQ. With 4 bases removed from V and 1 base from J, the gap between germline ends came to 5 bases. The CDR3 is made up of 12 amino acids. Written as DNA, the CDR3 is TGCGCCAGCAGCATCGGCCAAGAGACCCAGTACTTC. Amino acid sequence: CASSIGQETQYF. Combining the CDR3 with reference TRBV5-1 and TRBJ2-5 gives the whole variable domain KAGVTQTPRYLIKTRGQQVTLSCSPISGHRSVSWYQQTPGQGLQFLFEYFSETQRNKGNFPGRFSGRQFSNSRSEMNVSTLELGDSALYLCASSIGQETQYFGPGTRLLVL.

This clonotype has a handful of counts. The rearrangement joins TRBV20-1 to TRBJ1-6; 9 positions match TRBD1. The V gene's germline CDR1 is DFQATT and CDR2 SNEGSKA (reference sequence). This CDR3 region has 14 residues. V shed 5 bases, J shed 9 bases, and the junction held 8 bases outside the gene matches. The CDR3 bases are TGCAGTGCTCTGGACGGACAGGGGCTTTCACCCCTCCACTTT. Translating it yields CSALDGQGLSPLHF.

This sequence joins TRBV5-1 and TRBJ2-5; D call uncertain. The V and J ends lost 2 bases and 3 bases respectively, with 11 bases between them. The CDR3 has 14 amino acids. The germline V gene encodes CDR1 SGHRS and CDR2 YFSETQ. CDR3 protein: CASSFRTDKETQYF. The CDR3 nucleotides read TGCGCCAGCAGCTTCCGGACGGATAAAGAGACCCAGTACTTC.

The rearrangement links TRBV12-3 or TRBV12-4 to TRBJ2-1, with D maybe TRBD2 (6 bases). V dropped 3 bases and J dropped 8 bases, with 11 bases sitting between them. The CDR3 has 13 amino acids. For the CDR3, the DNA is TGTGCCAGCAGTTTTCTGCGGGACTATGAGCAGTTCTTC. Protein product: CASSFLRDYEQFF.

This clonotype was seen only a few times. The chain joins TRBV4-3 to TRBJ2-5; D is possibly TRBD2 (5 bases). The CDR3 has 15 amino acids. Germline values: CDR1 LGHNA, CDR2 YSLEER. V shed 0 bases and J shed 1 base, with 9 bases lying between them. The CDR3 sequence is CASSQDISGQETQYF. The CDR3 DNA sequence: TGCGCCAGCAGCCAAGATATCAGCGGCCAAGAGACCCAGTACTTC.

This clonotype showed up many times. The CDR3 loop is CASSLAGWTSTDTQYF. The CDR3 DNA follows: TGCGCCAGCAGCTTGGCCGGGTGGACCTCCACAGATACGCAGTATTTT. V is TRBV5-1 and J is TRBJ2-3; D is unclear. From germline, CDR1 is SGHRS and CDR2 YFSETQ. The germline V and J ends were trimmed by 0 bases and 2 bases, with 13 bases remaining between them. The CDR3 sequence is 16 residues long. The whole variable domain, remainder taken from reference TRBV5-1 and TRBJ2-3, is KAGVTQTPRYLIKTRGQQVTLSCSPISGHRSVSWYQQTPGQGLQFLFEYFSETQRNKGNFPGRFSGRQFSNSRSEMNVSTLELGDSALYLCASSLAGWTSTDTQYFGPGTRLTVL.

The gene calls are TRBV11-2 and TRBJ2-3; 9 bases are shared with TRBD2. Trimming at V came to 2 bases and at J to 6 bases, leaving 9 bases not matched to a gene. This CDR3 comprises 16 residues. CDR1 SGHAT and CDR2 FQNNGV come from the germline V gene. CDR3 DNA: TGTGCCAGCAGCTTACTGGCGGGGGGGCCTTACGATACGCAGTATTTT. This codes for CASSLLAGGPYDTQYF.

The sample holds a few counts of this clonotype. CDR3 bases: TGTGCCTGGAGTGTCCGGAGGAACACTGAAGCTTTCTTT. Amino acids: CAWSVRRNTEAFF. The chain has TRBV30 and TRBJ1-1; no clear D. CDR3 length equals 13 residues. In germline, CDR1 is GTSNPN, CDR2 SVGIG (reference sequence). V lost 0 bases and J 1 base, leaving 6 bases between the germline ends.

This clonotype occurred a few times. V gene TRBV6-2 or TRBV6-3 combines with J gene TRBJ1-1; TRBD1 matches at 9 bases. V shed 6 bases, J shed 6 bases, and the junction held 8 bases outside the gene matches. The CDR3 is made up of 14 amino acids. The V gene's germline CDR1 is MNHEY and CDR2 SVGEGT. CDR3 nucleotides: TGTGCCAGCAGCAAAATTGACAGGGGGGCTGAAGCTTTCTTT. Translating it yields CASSKIDRGAEAFF.

The J gene is TRBJ2-1, the V gene TRBV5-6, with D perhaps TRBD1 or TRBD2 (6 bases each). CDR3 length: 12 amino acids. CDR1 is SGHDT and CDR2 is YYEEEE in the germline V gene. V was shortened by 4 bases and J by 12 bases, with 14 bases between the two germline ends. This chain's CDR3 is CASSIRGERQFF. CDR3 in DNA: TGTGCCAGCAGCATAAGGGGGGAAAGGCAGTTCTTC.

This sequence joins TRBV4-1 and TRBJ2-4, with D hard to call. The CDR3 totals 15 residues. The V gene's germline CDR1 is MGHRA and CDR2 YSYEKL. The V gene lost 1 base and the J gene lost 2 bases, with 9 bases spanning the gap. The CDR3 loop is CASSQVKLSKNIQYF. Written as DNA, the CDR3 is TGCGCCAGCAGCCAAGTAAAGCTGTCCAAAAACATTCAGTACTTC.